These 22 T cell receptor beta chains were sequenced from one sample in a study of T cells in localized non-small cell lung cancer. Using immunoSEQ multiplex PCR, the repertoire was profiled, and TCRdb retains in-frame clones only, with some absent. The sample lists approximately 47,000 clones, 85% to 90% occurring once. Material: PBMCs, obtained before any cancer treatment. These receptors came from a man aged 40 to 69 with stage II lung adenocarcinoma.

The rearrangement uses TRBV9 and TRBJ2-5; D remains unclear. This CDR3 spans 14 amino acids. Germline V gene sequence: CDR1 SGDLS, CDR2 YYNGEE. V shed 4 bases and J shed 2 bases, with 12 bases lying between them. The CDR3 region has the DNA TGTGCCAGCAGCACAACTGGATCGCAAGAGACCCAGTACTTC. Translation gives CASSTTGSQETQYF. Together with reference TRBV9 and TRBJ2-5, the CDR3 gives the full variable domain: DSGVTQTPKHLITATGQRVTLRCSPRSGDLSVYWYQQSLDQGLQFLIQYYNGEERAKGNILERFSAQQFPDLHSELNLSSLELGDSALYFCASSTTGSQETQYFGPGTRLLVL.

This rearrangement joins TRBV9 to TRBJ1-1; 7 nucleotides align to TRBD1. Germline CDR1 and CDR2: SGDLS and YYNGEE. The ends lost 4 bases at V and 6 bases at J; junction bases unmatched: 12. The CDR3 covers 15 residues. This chain's CDR3 is CASSSHPTGMAEAFF. The CDR3 coding sequence is TGTGCCAGCAGCTCCCATCCGACAGGGATGGCTGAAGCTTTCTTT.

The rearrangement joins TRBV2 to TRBJ2-5; 7 nucleotides align to TRBD1. Germline CDR1 SNHLY, CDR2 FYNNEI. Germline trimming cut 6 bases from V and 5 bases from J; bases unmatched to any gene: 6. The CDR3 length is 13 residues. The CDR3 spells CASSGQVFETQYF. CDR3 DNA: TGTGCCAGCAGCGGACAGGTTTTTGAGACCCAGTACTTC.

The V and J genes are TRBV7-3 and TRBJ2-2, with D uncertain. The CDR3 is 14 residues long. V lost 1 base and J lost 8, with 11 bases in between. The germline V gene has CDR1 SGHTA and CDR2 FQGTGA. The chain's CDR3 is CASSLIGRAGELFF. The DNA of the CDR3 is TGTGCCAGCAGCTTAATCGGCCGCGCTGGGGAGCTGTTTTTT.

The rearrangement uses TRBV6-5 and TRBJ2-3, with D uncertain. Deletions cut 7 bases from V and 8 bases from J, with 16 bases between. This CDR3 comprises 13 residues. Germline CDR1 MNHEY, CDR2 SVGAGI. CDR3 in amino acids: CASNWRRSGTQYF. In DNA, the CDR3 is TGTGCCAGCAATTGGAGAAGGTCGGGTACGCAGTATTTT.

The chain combines TRBV10-3 with TRBJ2-2; 14 positions agree with TRBD2. This CDR3 has 15 residues. The ends lost 11 bases at V and 7 bases at J; junction bases unmatched: 9. Looked up from germline, CDR1 is ENHRY and CDR2 is SYGVKD. The CDR3 DNA reads TGTGCCTCAACGACTAGCGGGGGGGCCGGCGGGGAGCTGTTTTTT. Encoded protein: CASTTSGGAGGELFF.

This clone was observed a single time. The rearrangement links TRBV6-5 to TRBJ2-7, with D possibly TRBD1 on 6 matching bases. The CDR3 runs to 13 residues. CDR1 and CDR2 from the germline V gene are MNHEY and SVGAGI. The V end lost 5 bases, the J end lost 1 base, and 9 bases lay between the germline ends. Here the CDR3 DNA reads TGTGCCAGCAGTGAACAGGGTTCCTACGAGCAGTACGTC. This encodes CASSEQGSYEQYV.

V gene TRBV5-1 combines with J gene TRBJ2-2, with 8 bases lining up with TRBD1. The CDR3 extends over 19 amino acids. Germline V gene sequence: CDR1 SGHRS, CDR2 YFSETQ. The ends lost 0 bases at V and 0 bases at J; junction bases unmatched: 10. The CDR3 loop is CASSLEGRGPFTNTGELFF. The CDR3 bases are TGCGCCAGCAGCTTGGAAGGCAGGGGGCCGTTTACGAACACCGGGGAGCTGTTTTTT.

This clone appeared a single time. The chain joins TRBV6-4 to TRBJ2-1, with 9 bases lining up with TRBD2. Germline-derived CDR1 and CDR2 are MRHNA and SNTAGT. The CDR3 runs to 15 residues. V gave up 2 bases and J gave up 6 bases; unmatched junction bases: 5. CDR3 sequence: CASSDGRGGGNEQFF. CDR3 nucleotides: TGTGCCAGCAGTGACGGGCGGGGGGGCGGCAATGAGCAGTTCTTC.

This clone occurred once. The chain couples TRBV6-5 to TRBJ2-5, with no clear D. Looked up from germline, CDR1 is MNHEY and CDR2 is SVGAGI. The CDR3 is made up of 13 amino acids. V dropped 5 bases and J dropped 1 base, with 8 bases sitting between them. The CDR3 DNA reads TGTGCCAGCAGTCCAGATCTCCAAGAGACCCAGTACTTC. Its translation is CASSPDLQETQYF.

V gene TRBV9 combines with J gene TRBJ2-3; TRBD1 might be the D (7 bases). Trimming stripped 3 bases from V and 8 bases from J, with 22 bases between. The CDR3 loop spans 16 amino acids. Germline loops: CDR1 SGDLS, CDR2 YYNGEE. CDR3 amino acids: CASSAGTASPGGTQYF. CDR3 nucleotide sequence: TGTGCCAGCAGCGCCGGGACAGCTTCCCCCGGGGGTACGCAGTATTTT.

This chain connects TRBV19 to TRBJ2-1, with D possibly being TRBD2 (5 bases). The CDR3 extends over 16 amino acids. Germline V gene lookup returns CDR1 LNHDA and CDR2 SQIVND (reference sequence). The V gene lost 5 bases and the J gene lost 1 base, with 15 bases spanning the gap. CDR3 sequence reads: CASSLGLARSYNEQFF. The CDR3 DNA reads as TGTGCCAGTAGTCTGGGCCTAGCTCGGTCCTACAATGAGCAGTTCTTC.

V usage is TRBV5-4 and J usage is TRBJ2-7; 7 bases align to TRBD2. V lost 7 bases to trimming and J lost 0 bases; unmatched junction nucleotides: 10. The CDR3 extends over 15 amino acids. CDR1 and CDR2 from the germline V gene are SGHNT and YYREEE (reference sequence). CDR3 DNA sequence: TGTGCCAGCCATCCGGGGGGTCTAGGCTCCTACGAGCAGTACTTC. It yields the protein CASHPGGLGSYEQYF.

This clone occurred once. The V and J genes are TRBV5-6 and TRBJ2-1; D not certain. This CDR3 comprises 16 residues. In germline, CDR1 is SGHDT, CDR2 YYEEEE. With 0 bases removed from V and 0 bases from J, the gap between germline ends came to 10 bases. CDR3: CASSLDLASSYNEQFF. Written as DNA, the CDR3 is TGTGCCAGCAGCTTGGATCTGGCTAGCTCCTACAATGAGCAGTTCTTC.

The rearrangement uses TRBV5-1 and TRBJ1-1; D remains ambiguous. The CDR3 is 13 amino acids. From germline, CDR1 is SGHRS and CDR2 YFSETQ. Trimming pared 0 bases from V and 4 bases from J, leaving 7 bases between. Here the CDR3 reads CASSLAVSTEAFF. The CDR3 DNA reads as TGCGCCAGCAGCTTGGCGGTGAGCACTGAAGCTTTCTTT.

This clone was seen more than once but under ten times. The J gene is TRBJ1-3, the V gene TRBV11-2, with D unclear. This CDR3 has 15 residues. The V gene lost 1 base and the J gene lost 4 bases, with 11 bases spanning the gap. In germline, CDR1 is SGHAT, CDR2 FQNNGV. In DNA form, the CDR3 reads TGTGCCAGCAGCTTAGTCCGTGGGCAAGGAAACACCATATATTTT. Translating gives CASSLVRGQGNTIYF.

The V call is TRBV19, the J call TRBJ1-5, with D tentatively TRBD1 (5 bases). With 3 bases removed from V and 6 bases from J, the gap between germline ends came to 15 bases. The germline gives CDR1 LNHDA, CDR2 SQIVND (reference sequence). This CDR3 is 15 amino acids long. Here the CDR3 reads CASSISGRGGQPQHF. Written as DNA, the CDR3 is TGTGCCAGTAGTATCTCCGGGAGGGGAGGTCAGCCCCAGCATTTT.

The chain joins TRBV5-1 to TRBJ2-5; TRBD2 agrees at 10 bases. Trimming removed 4 bases from V and 5 bases from J; junction bases left unmatched: 5. Germline V gene sequence: CDR1 SGHRS, CDR2 YFSETQ. The CDR3 consists of 14 residues. The CDR3 DNA sequence: TGCGCCAGCAGCCCCCGACTAGCGGGCGAGACCCAGTACTTC. Residues: CASSPRLAGETQYF.

The chain links TRBV18 to TRBJ2-6, with D hard to call. The CDR3 extends over 15 amino acids. V was shortened by 2 bases and J by 0 bases, with 5 bases between the two germline ends. Germline V lookup: CDR1 KGHSH, CDR2 LQKENI. The chain's CDR3 is CASSPGISGANVLTF. For the CDR3, the DNA is TGTGCCAGCTCACCAGGGATCTCTGGGGCCAACGTCCTGACTTTC.

V gene TRBV7-8 combines with J gene TRBJ2-5; TRBD2 might be the D (6 bases). The CDR3 length is 15 residues. The germline V and J ends were trimmed by 4 bases and 4 bases, with 16 bases remaining between them. Germline lookup yields CDR1 SGHVS and CDR2 FQNEAQ. CDR3 in amino acids: CASSSRRPGGETQYF. In DNA, the CDR3 is TGTGCCAGCAGCTCCCGCCGACCCGGGGGAGAGACCCAGTACTTC. The whole variable domain, remainder taken from reference TRBV7-8 and TRBJ2-5, is GAGVSQSPRYKVAKRGQDVALRCDPISGHVSLFWYQQALGQGPEFLTYFQNEAQLDKSGLPSDRFFAERPEGSVSTLKIQRTQQEDSAVYLCASSSRRPGGETQYFGPGTRLLVL.

This chain uses TRBV27 with TRBJ2-3, with 7 bases identical to TRBD2. The germline gives CDR1 MNHEY, CDR2 SMNVEV (reference sequence). The length of the CDR3 is 13 residues. V dropped 2 bases and J dropped 6; count of bases not matched to a gene: 2. CDR3 loop: CASSLEGGDTQYF. CDR3 DNA sequence: TGTGCCAGCAGTTTAGAGGGAGGGGATACGCAGTATTTT.

V usage is TRBV30 and J usage is TRBJ1-3; D gene uncertain. Trimming shortened V by 4 bases and J by 3 bases, and 13 bases separated the two germline ends. This CDR3 has 14 amino acids. From germline, CDR1 is GTSNPN and CDR2 SVGIG (reference sequence). CDR3 DNA: TGTGCCTGGAATGAGGCCCGGGGTGGAAACACCATATATTTT. Encoded protein: CAWNEARGGNTIYF.